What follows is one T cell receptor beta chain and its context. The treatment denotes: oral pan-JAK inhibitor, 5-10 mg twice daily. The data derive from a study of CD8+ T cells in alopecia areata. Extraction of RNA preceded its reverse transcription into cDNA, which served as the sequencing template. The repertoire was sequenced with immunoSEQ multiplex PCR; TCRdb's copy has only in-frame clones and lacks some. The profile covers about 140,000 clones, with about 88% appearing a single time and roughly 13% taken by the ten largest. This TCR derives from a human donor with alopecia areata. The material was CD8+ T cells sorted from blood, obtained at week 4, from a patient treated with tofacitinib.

The chain's CDR3 is CASSEERYRVQGYTF. CDR3 DNA sequence: TGTGCCAGCAGTGAAGAAAGGTACAGGGTCCAAGGCTACACCTTC. The chain recombines TRBV2 with TRBJ1-2, with a possible D match to TRBD1 (6 bases). The CDR3 runs to 15 residues. V lost 1 base and J lost 8, with 17 bases in between. The germline V gene has CDR1 SNHLY and CDR2 FYNNEI.